This TCR beta chain was recovered during a study of PD-1 blockade in classical Hodgkin lymphoma. The CDR3 has 13 amino acids. Trimming cost V 3 bases and J 0 bases, with 5 bases left between them. Germline values: CDR1 SEHNR, CDR2 FQNEAQ (reference sequence). Every patient relapsed after autologous stem cell transplantation, and brentuximab vedotin exposure varied. This clone appeared a single time. Measured with immunoSEQ multiplex PCR; TCRdb has only the in-frame clones, and not every one. The top ten clones hold 10% to 15% of a sample with over 15,000 clones, 86% of them seen once. This chain uses TRBV7-9 with TRBJ1-2, with no clear D. Material: peripheral blood mononuclear cells (PBMCs), obtained before the second cycle of nivolumab. The sequence derives from a human donor with classical Hodgkin lymphoma. DNA of the CDR3: TGTGCCAGCAGCTTGGGCGCTAACTATGGCTACACCTTC. This codes for CASSLGANYGYTF. Based on the CDR3 plus reference TRBV7-9 and TRBJ1-2, the full variable domain is DTGVSQNPRHKITKRGQNVTFRCDPISEHNRLYWYRQTLGQGPEFLTYFQNEAQLEKSRLLSDRFSAERPKGSFSTLEIQRTEQGDSAMYLCASSLGANYGYTFGSGTRLTVV.